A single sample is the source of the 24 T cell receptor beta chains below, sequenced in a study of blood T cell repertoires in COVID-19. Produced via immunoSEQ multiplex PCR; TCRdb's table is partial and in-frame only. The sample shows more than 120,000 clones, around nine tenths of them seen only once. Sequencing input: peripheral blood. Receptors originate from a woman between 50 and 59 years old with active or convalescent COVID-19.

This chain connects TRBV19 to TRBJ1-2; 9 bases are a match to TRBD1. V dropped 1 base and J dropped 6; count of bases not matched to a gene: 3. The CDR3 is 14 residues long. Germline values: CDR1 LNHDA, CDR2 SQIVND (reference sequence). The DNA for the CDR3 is TGTGCCAGTAGTATAGGGGGACAGGGACATGGCTACACCTTC. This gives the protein CASSIGGQGHGYTF.

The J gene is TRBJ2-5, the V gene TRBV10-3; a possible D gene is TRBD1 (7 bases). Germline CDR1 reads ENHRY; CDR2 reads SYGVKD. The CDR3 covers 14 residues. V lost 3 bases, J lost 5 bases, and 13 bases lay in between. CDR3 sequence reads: CAISDRAGGETQYF. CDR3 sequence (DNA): TGTGCCATCAGTGACCGGGCAGGGGGGGAGACCCAGTACTTC.

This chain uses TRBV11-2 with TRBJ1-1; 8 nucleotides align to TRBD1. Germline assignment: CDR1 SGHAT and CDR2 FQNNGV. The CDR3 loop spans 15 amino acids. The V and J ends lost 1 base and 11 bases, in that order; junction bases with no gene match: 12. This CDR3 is CASSLVGDRGSNAFF. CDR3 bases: TGTGCCAGCAGCTTAGTAGGCGACAGGGGTTCAAACGCTTTCTTT.

CDR3 amino acids: CASSLGQEVIRNTIYF. Written as DNA, the CDR3 is TGCGCCAGCAGCCTCGGACAGGAGGTGATCCGAAACACCATATATTTT. V is TRBV5-1 and J is TRBJ1-3; 7 bases fit TRBD1. The CDR3 sequence is 16 residues long. V gave up 4 bases and J gave up 5 bases; unmatched junction bases: 12. Germline CDR1 SGHRS, CDR2 YFSETQ.

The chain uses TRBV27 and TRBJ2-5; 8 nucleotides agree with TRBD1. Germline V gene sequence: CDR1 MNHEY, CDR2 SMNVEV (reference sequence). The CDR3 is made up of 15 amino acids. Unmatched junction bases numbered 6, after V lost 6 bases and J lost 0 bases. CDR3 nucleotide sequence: TGTGCCAGCAGGCCGACAGGGGACAACCAAGAGACCCAGTACTTC. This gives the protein CASRPTGDNQETQYF.

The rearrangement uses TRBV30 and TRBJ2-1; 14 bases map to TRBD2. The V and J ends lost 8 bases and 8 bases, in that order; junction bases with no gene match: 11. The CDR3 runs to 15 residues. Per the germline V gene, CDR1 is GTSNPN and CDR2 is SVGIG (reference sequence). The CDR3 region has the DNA TGTGCCGGCGCCTGGGGGACTAGCGGGAGTTATGAGCAGTTCTTC. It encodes CAGAWGTSGSYEQFF.

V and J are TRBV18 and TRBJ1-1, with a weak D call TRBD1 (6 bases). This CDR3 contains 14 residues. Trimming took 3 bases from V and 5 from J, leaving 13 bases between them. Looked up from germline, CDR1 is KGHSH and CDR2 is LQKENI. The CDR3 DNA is TGTGCCAGCTCACCGAAGGGGGGGCAGACTGAAGCTTTCTTT. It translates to CASSPKGGQTEAFF.

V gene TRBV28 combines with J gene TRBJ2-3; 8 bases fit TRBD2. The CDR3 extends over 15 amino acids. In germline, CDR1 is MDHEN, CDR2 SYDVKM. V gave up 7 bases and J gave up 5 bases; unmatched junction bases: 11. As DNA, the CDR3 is TGTGCCAGCAATTCCTACGGAGCGGGAGTAGATACGCAGTATTTT. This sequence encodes CASNSYGAGVDTQYF.

The CDR3 sequence is CSAWTGDEQFF. CDR3 nucleotide sequence: TGCAGTGCCTGGACGGGGGATGAGCAGTTCTTC. This chain joins TRBV20-1 and TRBJ2-1, with a weak D call TRBD2 (6 bases). The CDR3 is 11 residues long. Germline CDR1 is DFQATT and CDR2 is SNEGSKA (reference sequence). V was pared by 6 bases and J by 8 bases, with 11 bases between.

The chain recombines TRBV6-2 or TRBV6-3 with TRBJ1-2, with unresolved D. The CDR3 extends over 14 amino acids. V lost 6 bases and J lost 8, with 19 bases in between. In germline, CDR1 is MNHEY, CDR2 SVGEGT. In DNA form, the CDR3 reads TGTGCCAGCAGCAAACCCCCCGCCACCGGGGGCTACACCTTC. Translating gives CASSKPPATGGYTF.

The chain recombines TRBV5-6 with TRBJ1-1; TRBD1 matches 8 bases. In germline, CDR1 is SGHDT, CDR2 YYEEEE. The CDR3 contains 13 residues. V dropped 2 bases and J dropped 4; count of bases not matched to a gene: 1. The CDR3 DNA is TGTGCCAGCAGCTTCGACAGGGGCACTGAAGCTTTCTTT. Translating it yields CASSFDRGTEAFF.

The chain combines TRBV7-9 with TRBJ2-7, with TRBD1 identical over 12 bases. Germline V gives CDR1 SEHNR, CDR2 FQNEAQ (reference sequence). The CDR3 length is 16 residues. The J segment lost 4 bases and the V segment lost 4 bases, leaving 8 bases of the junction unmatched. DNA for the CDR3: TGTGCCAGCAGCTCGACGCCGGGACAGGGGGCTTACGAGCAGTACTTC. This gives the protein CASSSTPGQGAYEQYF.

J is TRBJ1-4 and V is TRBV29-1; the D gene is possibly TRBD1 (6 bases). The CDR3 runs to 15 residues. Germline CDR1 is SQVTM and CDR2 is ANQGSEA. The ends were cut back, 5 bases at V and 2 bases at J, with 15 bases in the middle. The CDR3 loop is CSVSSQGSTNEKLFF. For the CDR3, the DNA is TGCAGCGTTTCCTCGCAGGGGTCGACTAATGAAAAACTGTTTTTT.

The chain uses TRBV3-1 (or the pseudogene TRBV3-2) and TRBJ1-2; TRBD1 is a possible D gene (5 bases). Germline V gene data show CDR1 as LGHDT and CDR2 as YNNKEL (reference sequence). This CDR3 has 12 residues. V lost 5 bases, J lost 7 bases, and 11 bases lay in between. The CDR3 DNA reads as TGTGCCAGCAGCAACGCAGGGTCTGGCTACACCTTC. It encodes CASSNAGSGYTF.

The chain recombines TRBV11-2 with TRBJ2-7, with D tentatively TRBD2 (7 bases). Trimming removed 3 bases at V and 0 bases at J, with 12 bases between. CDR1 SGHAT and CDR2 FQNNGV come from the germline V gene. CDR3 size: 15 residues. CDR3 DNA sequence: TGTGCCAGCAGCTTCGGGGGGCTTAGCTCCTACGAGCAGTACTTC. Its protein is CASSFGGLSSYEQYF.

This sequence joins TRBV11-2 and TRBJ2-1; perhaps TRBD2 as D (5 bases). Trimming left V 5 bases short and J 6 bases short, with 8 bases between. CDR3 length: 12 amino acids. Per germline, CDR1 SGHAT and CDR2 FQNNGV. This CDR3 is CASSRTVNEQFF. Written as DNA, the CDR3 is TGTGCCAGCAGCCGGACTGTCAATGAGCAGTTCTTC.

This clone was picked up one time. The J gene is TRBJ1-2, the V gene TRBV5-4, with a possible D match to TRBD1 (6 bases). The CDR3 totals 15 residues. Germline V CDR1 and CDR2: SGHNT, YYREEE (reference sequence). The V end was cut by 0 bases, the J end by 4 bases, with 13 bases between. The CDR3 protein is CASSLGGRTAYGYTF. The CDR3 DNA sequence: TGTGCCAGCAGCTTGGGGGGGCGCACAGCCTATGGCTACACCTTC.

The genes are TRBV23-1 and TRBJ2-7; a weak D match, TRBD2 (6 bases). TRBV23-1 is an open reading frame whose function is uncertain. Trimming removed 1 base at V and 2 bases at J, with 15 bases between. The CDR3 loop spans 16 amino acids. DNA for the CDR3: TGCGCCAGCAGTCAATTAGGTATGGGGGGTCCCTACGAGCAGTACTTC. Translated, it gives CASSQLGMGGPYEQYF.

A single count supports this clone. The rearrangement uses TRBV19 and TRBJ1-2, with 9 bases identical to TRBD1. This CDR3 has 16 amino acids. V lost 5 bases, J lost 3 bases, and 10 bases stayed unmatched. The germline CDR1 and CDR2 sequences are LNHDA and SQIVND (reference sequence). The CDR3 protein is CASSLLLGDRDYGYTF. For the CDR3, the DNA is TGTGCCAGTAGTCTCCTTCTCGGGGACAGGGACTATGGCTACACCTTC.

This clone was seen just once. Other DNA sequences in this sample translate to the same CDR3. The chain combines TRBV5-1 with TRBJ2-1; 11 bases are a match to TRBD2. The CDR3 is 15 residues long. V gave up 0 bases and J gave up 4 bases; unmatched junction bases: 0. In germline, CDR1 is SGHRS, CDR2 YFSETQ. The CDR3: CASSLVAGGYNEQFF. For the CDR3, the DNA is TGCGCCAGCAGCTTGGTAGCGGGAGGGTACAATGAGCAGTTCTTC.

The CDR3 protein is CASNPGQGWYEQYF. CDR3 bases: TGTGCTAGTAATCCGGGCCAGGGGTGGTACGAGCAGTACTTC. The J gene is TRBJ2-7, the V gene TRBV12-5, with a tentative D call TRBD1 (6 bases). This CDR3 has 14 residues. Germline CDR1 LGHNT, CDR2 FRNRAP. V was trimmed by 8 bases and J by 4 bases, leaving 18 bases between them.

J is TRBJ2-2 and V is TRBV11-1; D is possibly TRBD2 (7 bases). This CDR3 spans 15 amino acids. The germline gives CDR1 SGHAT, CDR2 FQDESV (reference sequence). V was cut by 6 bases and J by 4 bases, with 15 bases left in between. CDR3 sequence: CASSLEGGGTGELFF. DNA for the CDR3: TGTGCCAGCAGTCTAGAGGGGGGGGGCACCGGGGAGCTGTTTTTT.

The CDR3 DNA reads TGTGCCAGCAGCTTGTGGTCGGGGAGTCAGTACAACTATGGCTACACCTTC. Residues: CASSLWSGSQYNYGYTF. V and J are TRBV5-6 and TRBJ1-2; D ambiguous. There are 17 residues in the CDR3. Germline V gives CDR1 SGHDT, CDR2 YYEEEE. The V and J ends lost 1 base and 2 bases respectively, with 18 bases between them.

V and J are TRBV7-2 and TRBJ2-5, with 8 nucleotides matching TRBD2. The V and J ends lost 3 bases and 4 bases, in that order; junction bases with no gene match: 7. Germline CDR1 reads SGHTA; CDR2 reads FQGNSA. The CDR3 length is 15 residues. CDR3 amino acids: CASSFSGGGRETQYF. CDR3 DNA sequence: TGTGCCAGCAGCTTCTCAGGCGGGGGGAGAGAGACCCAGTACTTC.